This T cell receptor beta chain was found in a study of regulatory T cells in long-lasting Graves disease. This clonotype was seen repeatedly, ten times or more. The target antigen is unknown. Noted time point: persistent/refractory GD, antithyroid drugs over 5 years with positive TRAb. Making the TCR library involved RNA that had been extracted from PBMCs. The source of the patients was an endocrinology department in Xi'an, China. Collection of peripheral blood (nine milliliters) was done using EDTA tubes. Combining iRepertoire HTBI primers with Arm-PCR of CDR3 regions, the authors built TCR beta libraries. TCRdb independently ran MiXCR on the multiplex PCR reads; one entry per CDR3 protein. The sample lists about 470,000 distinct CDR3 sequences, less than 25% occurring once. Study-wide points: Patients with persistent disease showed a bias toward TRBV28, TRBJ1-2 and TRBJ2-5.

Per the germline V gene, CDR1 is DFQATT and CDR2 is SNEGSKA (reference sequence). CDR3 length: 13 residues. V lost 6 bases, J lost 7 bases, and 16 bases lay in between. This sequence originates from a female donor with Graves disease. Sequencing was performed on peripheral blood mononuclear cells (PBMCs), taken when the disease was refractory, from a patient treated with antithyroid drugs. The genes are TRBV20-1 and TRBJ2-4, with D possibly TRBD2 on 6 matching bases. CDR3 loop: CSATGASENIQYF. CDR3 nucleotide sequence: TGCAGTGCCACTGGGGCTAGCGAGAACATTCAGTACTTC.